The clone carrying this T cell receptor beta chain was picked up a small number of times. The data are from a study of T-cell memory formation after mild COVID-19. TCRdb called the 5' RACE reads again in MiXCR, with one record for every CDR3 protein. The profile shows 250,000 to 350,000 distinct CDR3 sequences, around 16% of them singletons. The junction had 13 bases not matched to a gene; V was cut back by 0 bases and J by 8 bases. The germline V gene has CDR1 SGHRS and CDR2 YFSETQ. This CDR3 comprises 18 residues. Sequenced: PBMCs or a T cell subset sorted from them (not recorded which). The sequence came from a man between 18 and 29 years old who had mild COVID-19 (a few samples of this study predate the infection). Cell type and time point are not known. The gene calls are TRBV5-1 and TRBJ2-2, with TRBD2 matching 10 bases. This CDR3 is CASSLELRVAGGVGELFF. Here the CDR3 DNA reads TGCGCCAGCAGCTTGGAGCTTCGAGTAGCGGGAGGCGTGGGGGAGCTGTTTTTT.